At least ten counts were recorded for the clone carrying this T cell receptor (beta chain). Its antigen remains unknown. The TCRbeta library incorporated unique molecular identifiers. TCRdb re-called the PCR reads with MiXCR, one entry per CDR3 protein. The sample consists of approximately 500,000 distinct CDR3 sequences, over 9.5% of them appearing once. The data originate from a study of T-cell reconstitution after alpha-beta-depleted transplantation in children. V lost 3 bases and J lost 3, with 9 bases in between. Germline lookup yields CDR1 SGHVT and CDR2 SQSDAQ. The CDR3 is 13 residues long. Study-wide findings and caveats: Diversity of TCRbeta at day 60 was high in some patients, arising from surviving recipient T cells and thymic progenitors. T-cell counts and diversity at one year following transplant were attributed mainly to newly produced T cells. Reports say that about two months after transplant, the alpha-beta T cells came out of several hundred graft clones that had expanded.

The clonotype originates from a child between 2 and 9 years old with inherited bone marrow failure, due to receive a stem cell transplant. Sequences were derived from PBMCs, sampled before TCRalphabeta/CD19-depleted stem cell transplant. V and J are TRBV7-4 and TRBJ2-7; no definite D call. CDR3 DNA sequence: TGTGCCAGCAGCTTTTTAGACGTCTACGAGCAGTACTTC. Its translation: CASSFLDVYEQYF.